Listed below are T cell receptor beta chains from one sample, sequenced in a study of cytomegalovirus exposure and HLA in healthy donors. TCRdb's copy holds only in-frame clones and misses some; the assay was immunoSEQ multiplex PCR. The sample shows approximately 170,000 clones, around 81% of them seen only once. The sequencing input was PBMCs. Receptors originate from a man aged 35 to 55 in good health and CMV-seronegative. Both conserved end residues are part of each CDR3. A D gene is named only where the DNA matches it firmly. Expanded clones are given a class, and other clones once, few, many or no size at all.

v_gene: TRBV25-1
abundance: NA
j_gene: TRBJ2-7
d_gene: NA
CDR3nt: TGTGCCAGCACCGACAACTCCTACGAGCAGTACTTC
CDR3aa: CASTDNSYEQYF

v_gene: TRBV4-1
abundance: NA
j_gene: TRBJ2-5
d_gene: NA
CDR3nt: TGCGCCAGCAGCCAAGTCGGCCAAGAGACCCAGTACTTC
CDR3aa: CASSQVGQETQYF

v_gene: TRBV28
abundance: NA
j_gene: TRBJ1-5
d_gene: TRBD1
CDR3nt: TGTGCCAGCAGTTTATGGGGGACAGGGGGCAATCAGCCCCAGCATTTT
CDR3aa: CASSLWGTGGNQPQHF

v_gene: TRBV30
abundance: NA
j_gene: TRBJ1-1
d_gene: NA
CDR3nt: TGTGCCTGGACCCTGAGGGGGGGGTGGTACACTGAAGCTTTCTTT
CDR3aa: CAWTLRGGWYTEAFF

v_gene: TRBV6-1
abundance: NA
j_gene: TRBJ1-1
d_gene: TRBD1
CDR3nt: TGTGCCAGCAGTGTCCCGGGACAGGGTCCTAATCGAGCTTTCTTT
CDR3aa: CASSVPGQGPNRAFF

v_gene: TRBV27
abundance: NA
j_gene: TRBJ1-2
d_gene: TRBD1
CDR3nt: TGTGCCAGCAGTCCCTCCGGGACAGGGCCTGGCTATGGCTACACCTTC
CDR3aa: CASSPSGTGPGYGYTF

v_gene: TRBV9
abundance: NA
j_gene: TRBJ1-4
d_gene: NA
CDR3nt: TGTGCCAGCAGCGGACAGGTCTTCCCCGCAACTAATGAAAAACTGTTTTTT
CDR3aa: CASSGQVFPATNEKLFF

v_gene: TRBV5-1
abundance: NA
j_gene: TRBJ1-4
d_gene: NA
CDR3nt: TGCGCCAGCAGCTTGAGGGGTGGCGAAAAACTGTTTTTT
CDR3aa: CASSLRGGEKLFF

v_gene: TRBV19
abundance: NA
j_gene: TRBJ2-2
d_gene: NA
CDR3nt: TGTGCCAGTGGTACTGGAGAGACCGGGGAGCTGTTTTTT
CDR3aa: CASGTGETGELFF

v_gene: TRBV9
abundance: NA
j_gene: TRBJ1-5
d_gene: TRBD1
CDR3nt: TGTGCCAGCAGTGAGGGACAGGGGTCCAATCAGCCCCAGCATTTT
CDR3aa: CASSEGQGSNQPQHF

v_gene: TRBV28
abundance: NA
j_gene: TRBJ2-5
d_gene: TRBD1
CDR3nt: TGTGCCAGCAGTGGGACAGGGGGGGAGACCCAGTACTTC
CDR3aa: CASSGTGGETQYF

v_gene: TRBV6-5
abundance: few
j_gene: TRBJ1-1
d_gene: TRBD1
CDR3nt: TGTGCCAGCAGGCGACAGGGGGCAGGGCACACTGAAGCTTTCTTT
CDR3aa: CASRRQGAGHTEAFF

v_gene: TRBV5-1
abundance: NA
j_gene: TRBJ1-2
d_gene: TRBD1
CDR3nt: TGCGCCAGCAGCCCGACAGGGGGGAATAACTATGGCTACACCTTC
CDR3aa: CASSPTGGNNYGYTF

v_gene: TRBV18
abundance: NA
j_gene: TRBJ2-2
d_gene: NA
CDR3nt: TGTGCCAGCTCACCTCTCATCACAAGCACCGGGGAGCTGTTTTTT
CDR3aa: CASSPLITSTGELFF

v_gene: TRBV19
abundance: NA
j_gene: TRBJ2-3
d_gene: NA
CDR3nt: TGTGCCAGTAGTATCCCCCGGGAAGGCGGAACAGATACGCAGTATTTT
CDR3aa: CASSIPREGGTDTQYF

v_gene: TRBV5-1
abundance: NA
j_gene: TRBJ2-2
d_gene: NA
CDR3nt: TGCGCCAGCAGCAGCCAGGTTGACACCGGGGAGCTGTTTTTT
CDR3aa: CASSSQVDTGELFF

v_gene: TRBV6-1
abundance: NA
j_gene: TRBJ2-5
d_gene: TRBD1
CDR3nt: TGTGCCAGCAGTGTACCGACAGGGCCCCAAGAGACCCAGTACTTC
CDR3aa: CASSVPTGPQETQYF

v_gene: TRBV28
abundance: NA
j_gene: TRBJ1-3
d_gene: NA
CDR3nt: TGTGCCAGCAGTTTATGGAGCTCTGGAAACACCATATATTTT
CDR3aa: CASSLWSSGNTIYF

v_gene: TRBV7-2
abundance: NA
j_gene: TRBJ2-3
d_gene: NA
CDR3nt: TGTGCCAGCAGCTTAGCGCCCCAGGCCTATACGCAGTATTTT
CDR3aa: CASSLAPQAYTQYF

v_gene: TRBV27
abundance: NA
j_gene: TRBJ1-5
d_gene: NA
CDR3nt: TGTGCCAGCAGACCCTCGGGGTCCTATCAGCCCCAGCATTTT
CDR3aa: CASRPSGSYQPQHF

v_gene: TRBV10-3
abundance: NA
j_gene: TRBJ2-1
d_gene: NA
CDR3nt: TGTGCCATCACCGAGGGCGAATACAATGAGCAGTTCTTC
CDR3aa: CAITEGEYNEQFF

v_gene: TRBV5-1
abundance: NA
j_gene: TRBJ1-2
d_gene: TRBD1
CDR3nt: TGCGCCAGCAGCTTGTTACAGGGGAATAACTATGGCTACACCTTC
CDR3aa: CASSLLQGNNYGYTF

v_gene: TRBV2
abundance: NA
j_gene: TRBJ2-7
d_gene: TRBD2
CDR3nt: TGTGCCAGCAGGATGGAGCGGGATTCATACGAGCAGTACTTC
CDR3aa: CASRMERDSYEQYF

v_gene: TRBV19
abundance: NA
j_gene: TRBJ1-4
d_gene: NA
CDR3nt: TGTGCCAGTAGTAACCAAGGAGCAACTAATGAAAAACTGTTTTTT
CDR3aa: CASSNQGATNEKLFF

v_gene: TRBV7-2
abundance: NA
j_gene: TRBJ2-3
d_gene: NA
CDR3nt: TGCGCCAGCAGCGATCCGACAGGAGGATGGGCAGATACGCAGTATTTT
CDR3aa: CASSDPTGGWADTQYF

v_gene: TRBV9
abundance: NA
j_gene: TRBJ2-3
d_gene: NA
CDR3nt: TGTGCCAGCAGCGCAGTGACAGGTTCGGATACGCAGTATTTT
CDR3aa: CASSAVTGSDTQYF

v_gene: TRBV5-1
abundance: NA
j_gene: TRBJ2-3
d_gene: TRBD2
CDR3nt: TGCGCCAGCAGCGCCGGGACTAGCGATACGCAGTATTTT
CDR3aa: CASSAGTSDTQYF